A single sample is the source of the 5 T cell receptor beta chains below, sequenced in a study of blood T cell repertoires in COVID-19. Libraries were prepared by immunoSEQ multiplex PCR; TCRdb keeps only in-frame clonotypes and omits some of them. The repertoire has under 250,000 clones, about four fifths of them found once; the top ten carry about 9.6%. Sequenced sample: peripheral blood. These receptors were collected from a man of 80 years or more with acute or convalescent COVID-19.

This clone has a single count. The chain combines TRBV20-1 with TRBJ1-1, with a weak D call TRBD1 (5 bases). V lost 3 bases and J 5 bases, leaving 13 bases between the germline ends. This CDR3 region has 13 residues. Germline V gene sequence: CDR1 DFQATT, CDR2 SNEGSKA (reference sequence). CDR3 nucleotide sequence: TGCAGTGCTAGTTACACAGGAAGGACTGAAGCTTTCTTT. Amino acids: CSASYTGRTEAFF.

This chain uses TRBV6-5 with TRBJ1-1; TRBD1 matches 10 bases. Trimming removed 5 bases from V and 5 bases from J; junction bases left unmatched: 8. The CDR3 consists of 15 residues. CDR1 is MNHEY, CDR2 SVGAGI, per germline. The chain's CDR3 is CASSPQGQGRTEAFF. The CDR3 DNA reads TGTGCCAGCAGTCCCCAGGGACAGGGGCGTACTGAAGCTTTCTTT.

This clone was seen more than once but under ten times. V and J are TRBV28 and TRBJ1-1; weak D call: TRBD1 (6 bases). CDR1 is MDHEN, CDR2 SYDVKM, per germline. The CDR3 spans 15 residues. Between the trimmed V and J ends, which lost 5 bases and 0 bases, there was a span of 13 bases. CDR3 protein: CASSPHGGLNTEAFF. The CDR3, as DNA: TGTGCCAGCAGTCCCCACGGGGGGCTGAACACTGAAGCTTTCTTT.

This clone was seen at least ten times. The chain recombines TRBV9 with TRBJ2-2, with TRBD2 matching over 8 bases. CDR1 and CDR2 (germline): SGDLS, YYNGEE. The CDR3 loop spans 17 amino acids. J lost 2 bases, V lost 4 bases, and 10 bases had no gene match. CDR3 sequence: CASSSPGLAGNTGELFF. CDR3 DNA: TGTGCCAGCAGCTCACCTGGACTAGCCGGAAACACCGGGGAGCTGTTTTTT. The variable domain in full, completed from reference TRBV9 and TRBJ2-2, reads DSGVTQTPKHLITATGQRVTLRCSPRSGDLSVYWYQQSLDQGLQFLIQYYNGEERAKGNILERFSAQQFPDLHSELNLSSLELGDSALYFCASSSPGLAGNTGELFFGEGSRLTVL.

J is TRBJ2-7 and V is TRBV14; D perhaps matches TRBD2 (5 bases). Deletions cut 3 bases from V and 0 bases from J, with 9 bases between. The CDR3 extends over 14 amino acids. Germline lookup yields CDR1 SGHDN and CDR2 FVKESK. CDR3 residues: CASSHGMVSYEQYF. The DNA of the CDR3 is TGTGCCAGCAGCCACGGGATGGTCTCCTACGAGCAGTACTTC.